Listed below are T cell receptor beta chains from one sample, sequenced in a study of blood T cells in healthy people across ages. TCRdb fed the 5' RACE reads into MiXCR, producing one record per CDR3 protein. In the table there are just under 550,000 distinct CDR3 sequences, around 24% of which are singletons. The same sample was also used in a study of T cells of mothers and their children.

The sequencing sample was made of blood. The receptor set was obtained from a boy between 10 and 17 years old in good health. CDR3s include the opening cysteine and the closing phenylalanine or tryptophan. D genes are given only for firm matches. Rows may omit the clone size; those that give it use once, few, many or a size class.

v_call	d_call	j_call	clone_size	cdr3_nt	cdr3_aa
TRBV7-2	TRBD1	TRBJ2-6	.	TGTGCCAGCAGCTCTCACCGGCAGGGGGCGCGAGGGGCCAACGTCCTGACTTTC	CASSSHRQGARGANVLTF
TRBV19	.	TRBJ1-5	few	TGTGCCAGTAGTATCTCCGGCGGGGCGGTTCAGCCCCAGCATTTT	CASSISGGAVQPQHF
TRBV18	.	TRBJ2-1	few	TGTGCCAGCTCACCGTTCCAGGGGCACTCCCCAGATGAGCAGTTCTTC	CASSPFQGHSPDEQFF
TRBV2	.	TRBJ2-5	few	TGTGCCAGCAGTGAATCGTGGGGGGTCCAAGAGACCCAGTACTTC	CASSESWGVQETQYF
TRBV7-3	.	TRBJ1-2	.	TGTGCCAGCAGCTCAAGTCGGACAAGCCAAATACGCTACACCTTC	CASSSSRTSQIRYTF
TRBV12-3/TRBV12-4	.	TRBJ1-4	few	TGTGCCAGCCAAGCACGAGGAGAAAAACTGTTTTTT	CASQARGEKLFF
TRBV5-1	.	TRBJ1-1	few	TGCGCCAGCAGCTTGGCGGCGAACTTGAACACTGAAGCTTTCTTT	CASSLAANLNTEAFF
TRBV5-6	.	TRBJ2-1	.	TGTGCCAGCAGCCCAGGGACTTTCAATGAGCAGTTCTTC	CASSPGTFNEQFF
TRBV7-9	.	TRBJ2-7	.	TGTGCCAGCAGCGCCGAAGACTACGAGCAGTACTTC	CASSAEDYEQYF
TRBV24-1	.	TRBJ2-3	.	TGTGCCACCAGTGAGCGTCGGCGCGCAGATACGCAGTATTTT	CATSERRRADTQYF
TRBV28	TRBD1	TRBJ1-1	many	TGTGCCAGCAGGGCCCAGGGGGCGACTGAAGCTTTCTTT	CASRAQGATEAFF
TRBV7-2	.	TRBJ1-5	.	TGTGCCAGCAGCTTCAATGGCGGGAATCAGCCCCAGCATTTT	CASSFNGGNQPQHF
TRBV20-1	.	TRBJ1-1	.	TGCAGTGCTAGAGTCGGGGCCTCGAACACTGAAGCTTTCTTT	CSARVGASNTEAFF
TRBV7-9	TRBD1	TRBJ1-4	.	TGTGCCAGCAGCGGGCGGACAGGGACCGAAAAACTGTTTTTT	CASSGRTGTEKLFF
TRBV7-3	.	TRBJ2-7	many	TGTGCCAGCAAGCCCCTCGGACAGCCAGCCTACGAGCAGTACTTC	CASKPLGQPAYEQYF
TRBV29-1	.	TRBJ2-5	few	TGCAGCGTTGAAGGCCACCGACAGGATCCACAGACCCAGTACTTC	CSVEGHRQDPQTQYF
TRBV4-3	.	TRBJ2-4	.	TGCGCCAGCAGCCAAGATGTCCTAGTCGGCATTCAGTACTTC	CASSQDVLVGIQYF
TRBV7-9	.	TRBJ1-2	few	TGTGCCAGCAGCTTAGACGGGGGTTTAAGTGGCTACACCTTC	CASSLDGGLSGYTF
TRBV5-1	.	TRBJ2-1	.	TGCGCCACCTTGGGATTAGGTTGGAATGAGCAGTTCTTC	CATLGLGWNEQFF
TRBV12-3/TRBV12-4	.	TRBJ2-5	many	TGTGCCAGCAGCCCGAATCCTGACAGAAAAGAGACCCAGTACTTC	CASSPNPDRKETQYF
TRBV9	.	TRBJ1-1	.	TGTGCCAGCAGCGTAGGGGCCCCAATTAGAAACACTGAAGCTTTCTTT	CASSVGAPIRNTEAFF
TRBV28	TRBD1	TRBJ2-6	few	TGTGCCAGCAGTCCCGGGACAGGCGTCTCTGGGGCCAACGTCCTGACTTTC	CASSPGTGVSGANVLTF
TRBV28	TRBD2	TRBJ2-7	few	TGTGCCAGCAGTTTACCGGGACTAGCTTACGAGCAGTACTTC	CASSLPGLAYEQYF
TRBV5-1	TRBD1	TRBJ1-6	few	TGCGCCAGCAACAGGGGGGAGCCCTATAATTCACCCCTCCACTTT	CASNRGEPYNSPLHF